This T cell receptor (beta chain) derives from a study of shared T cell receptors in the human thymus (dated by TCRdb to the early 2020s). Notes on the research overall: The study investigated the way shared, self-reactive T-cell receptor alpha chains are produced in the human thymus.

Regarding this clone: The target of this receptor is not known. The record has no base qualities; no much larger clone is one base away.

As encoded in the germline V gene (reference sequence), CDR1 is SGHNT while CDR2 is YYREEE. The CDR3 numbers 16 residues from cysteine through phenylalanine. The sequence is cut down to CDR3 DNA, 48 bases in frame from base 1. For this chain, trimming is 0 bases at the V end and 3 bases at the J end, and the number of junction bases without a gene match is 4. Libraries were built with the immunoSEQ multiplex PCR assay. In its TCRdb copy, this immuneACCESS table keeps in-frame sequences only and misses some clones. Where compared with another copy, unresolved V genes explain less than half of these, and the others have no known cause. This sample comprises about 660,000 clones, 88% of them detected only once. The ten largest clones add up to around 0.01% of the sample. The data also belong to a second study, concerning human thymus T cells. The second study reports: The donors were immunologically healthy infants in Finland who had open corrective cardiac surgery for congenital heart defects. Thymus tissue was obtained as surgical resects removed during corrective cardiac surgery. Biased V and J gene segment usage appeared to be present in both thymic and peripheral blood repertoires. According to the related research, thymic TCR repertoires were highly overlapping among unrelated individuals. The study described the TCR alpha and beta repertoires in fewer than 10 infant thymus samples and a few matching peripheral blood samples. Donor ages ranging from roughly 6 to 250 days were recorded, and a handful of male and a couple of female infants were included in the cohort. Thymocytes were mechanically released from the tissue and were stored as pellets of roughly 9-33 million cells at -70 degrees C. Genomic DNA was extracted from frozen cell pellets with a QIAsymphony instrument. The immunoSEQ multiplex PCR assay was used to amplify the TCRB and TCRAD loci from a standardized quantity of quality-controlled genomic DNA. The amplicons spanned the V(D)J region and were long enough to cover the CDR3 and allow V and J genes to be identified. The amplicons were sequenced on an Illumina platform via the commercial immunoSEQ service. Corrections for primer bias and sequencing errors followed previously described methods, while TCRAD and TCRB definitions were based on the IMGT database. immunoSEQ Analyzer 3.0 and VDJTools were used for repertoire analysis, which covered basic statistics, V/J segment usage, diversity estimates, rarefaction and pairwise overlap. Diversity was estimated with Chao1, ChaoE, Efron-Thisted, Shannon and inverse Simpson indices, and also on datasets down-sampled to the smallest sample. Repertoire overlap was determined by strict matching of CDR3 nucleotide sequence, V gene and J gene, and Jaccard-based multidimensional scaling clustering was applied. On average, thymus samples yielded around 810,000 unique TCRB clonotypes, whereas blood samples yielded around 88,000.

The rearrangement combines TRBV5-4 with TRBJ2-3, with 10 bases in between that match TRBD2. The sample taken for sequencing was thymocytes. The sequence came from a boy younger than two with a congenital heart defect. Donor details come from another sample of the same person, matched by shared clones. The CDR3 protein sequence reads: CASSLGIAGGTDTQYF. The base sequence is TGTGCCAGCAGCTTGGGCATAGCGGGAGGAACAGATACGCAGTATTTT.